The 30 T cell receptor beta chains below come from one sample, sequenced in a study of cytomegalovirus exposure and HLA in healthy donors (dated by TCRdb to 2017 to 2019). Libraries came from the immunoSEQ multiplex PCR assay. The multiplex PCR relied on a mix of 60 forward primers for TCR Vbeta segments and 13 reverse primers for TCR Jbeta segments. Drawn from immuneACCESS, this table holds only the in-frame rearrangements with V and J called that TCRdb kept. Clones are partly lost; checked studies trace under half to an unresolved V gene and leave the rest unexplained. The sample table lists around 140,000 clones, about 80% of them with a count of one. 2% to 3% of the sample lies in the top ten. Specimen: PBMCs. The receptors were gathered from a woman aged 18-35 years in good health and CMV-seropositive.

CDR3 protein: CASSQAGTGKSYTQYF. CDR3 DNA: TGCGCCAGCAGCCAAGCCGGGACAGGAAAGTCTTATACGCAGTATTTT. J is TRBJ2-3 and V is TRBV4-3; the match to TRBD1 covers 8 bases. The V gene end was trimmed by 1 base and the J gene end by 7 bases; junction bases not matched to a gene: 10. Germline V gives CDR1 LGHNA, CDR2 YSLEER. The CDR3 totals 16 residues.

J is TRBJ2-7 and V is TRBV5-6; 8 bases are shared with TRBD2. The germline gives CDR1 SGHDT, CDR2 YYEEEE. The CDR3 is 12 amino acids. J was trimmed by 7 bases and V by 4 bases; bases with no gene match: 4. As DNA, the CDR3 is TGTGCCAGCAGCCGGGGGGGAAGGGAGCAGTACTTC. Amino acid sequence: CASSRGGREQYF. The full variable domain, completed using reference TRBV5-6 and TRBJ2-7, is DAGVTQSPTHLIKTRGQQVTLRCSPKSGHDTVSWYQQALGQGPQFIFQYYEEEERQRGNFPDRFSGHQFPNYSSELNVNALLLGDSALYLCASSRGGREQYFGPGTRLTVT.

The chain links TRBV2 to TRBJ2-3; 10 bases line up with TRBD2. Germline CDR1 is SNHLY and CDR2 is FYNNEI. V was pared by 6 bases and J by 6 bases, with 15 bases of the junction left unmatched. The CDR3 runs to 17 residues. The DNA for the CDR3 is TGTGCCAGCAGCGGGCCCGGGCTAGCGGGGGCCCGGGATACGCAGTATTTT. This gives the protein CASSGPGLAGARDTQYF. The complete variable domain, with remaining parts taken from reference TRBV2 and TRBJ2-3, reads EPEVTQTPSHQVTQMGQEVILRCVPISNHLYFYWYRQILGQKVEFLVSFYNNEISEKSEIFDDQFSVERPDGSNFTLKIRSTKLEDSAMYFCASSGPGLAGARDTQYFGPGTRLTVL.

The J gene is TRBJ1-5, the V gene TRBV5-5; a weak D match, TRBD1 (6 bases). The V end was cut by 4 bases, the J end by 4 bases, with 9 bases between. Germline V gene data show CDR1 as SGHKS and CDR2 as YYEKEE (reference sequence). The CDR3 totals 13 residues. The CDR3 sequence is CASSIGQNQPQHF. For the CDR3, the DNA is TGTGCCAGCAGCATCGGACAGAATCAGCCCCAGCATTTT.

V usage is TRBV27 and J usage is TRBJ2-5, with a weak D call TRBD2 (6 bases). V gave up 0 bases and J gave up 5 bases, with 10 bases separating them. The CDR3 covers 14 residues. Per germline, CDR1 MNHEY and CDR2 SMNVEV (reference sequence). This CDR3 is CASSLSIGRETQYF. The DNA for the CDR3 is TGTGCCAGCAGTTTATCGATAGGGAGGGAGACCCAGTACTTC.

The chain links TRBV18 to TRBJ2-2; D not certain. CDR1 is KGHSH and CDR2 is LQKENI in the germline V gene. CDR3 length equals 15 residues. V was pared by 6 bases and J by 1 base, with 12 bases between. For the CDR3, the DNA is TGTGCCAGCTCTCCTGACACGATGAACACCGGGGAGCTGTTTTTT. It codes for CASSPDTMNTGELFF.

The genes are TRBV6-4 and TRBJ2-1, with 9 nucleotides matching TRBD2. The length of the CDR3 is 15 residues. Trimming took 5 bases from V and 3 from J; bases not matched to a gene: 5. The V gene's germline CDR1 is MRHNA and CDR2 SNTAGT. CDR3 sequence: CASSRVAGDYNEQFF. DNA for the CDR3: TGTGCCAGCAGTAGGGTAGCGGGGGACTACAATGAGCAGTTCTTC.

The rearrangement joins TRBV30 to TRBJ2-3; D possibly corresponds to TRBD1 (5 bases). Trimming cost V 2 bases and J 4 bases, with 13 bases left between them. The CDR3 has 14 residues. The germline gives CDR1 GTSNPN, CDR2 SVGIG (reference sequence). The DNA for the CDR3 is TGTGCCTGGAGTAAGGGGTTCCCCCCAGATACGCAGTATTTT. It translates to CAWSKGFPPDTQYF.

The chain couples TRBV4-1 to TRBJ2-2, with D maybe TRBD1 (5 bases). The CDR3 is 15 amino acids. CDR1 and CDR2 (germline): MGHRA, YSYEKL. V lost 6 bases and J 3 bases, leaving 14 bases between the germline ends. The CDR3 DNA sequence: TGCGCCAGCAGGTTGGAAGGGGTCGACACCGGGGAGCTGTTTTTT. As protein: CASRLEGVDTGELFF.

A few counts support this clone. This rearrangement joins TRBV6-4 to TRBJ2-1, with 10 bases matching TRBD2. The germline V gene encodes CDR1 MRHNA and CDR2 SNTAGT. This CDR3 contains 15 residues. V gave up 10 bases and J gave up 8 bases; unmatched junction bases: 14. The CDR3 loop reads CATAGVAGGADEQFF. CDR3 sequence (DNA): TGTGCCACCGCGGGAGTAGCGGGGGGAGCTGATGAGCAGTTCTTC.

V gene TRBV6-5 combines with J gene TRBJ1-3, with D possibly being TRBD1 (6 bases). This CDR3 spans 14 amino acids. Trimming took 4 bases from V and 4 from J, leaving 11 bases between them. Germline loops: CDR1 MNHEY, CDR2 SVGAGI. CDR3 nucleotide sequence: TGTGCCAGCAGTTTTACAGGGCCCGGAAACACCATATATTTT. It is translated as CASSFTGPGNTIYF.

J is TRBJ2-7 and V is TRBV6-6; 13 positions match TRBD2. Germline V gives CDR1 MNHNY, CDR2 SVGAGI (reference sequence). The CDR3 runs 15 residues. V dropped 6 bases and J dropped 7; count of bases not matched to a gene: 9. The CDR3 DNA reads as TGTGCCAGCAGCTGGACTAGCGGGGGCCACCAAGAGCAGTACTTC. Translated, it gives CASSWTSGGHQEQYF.

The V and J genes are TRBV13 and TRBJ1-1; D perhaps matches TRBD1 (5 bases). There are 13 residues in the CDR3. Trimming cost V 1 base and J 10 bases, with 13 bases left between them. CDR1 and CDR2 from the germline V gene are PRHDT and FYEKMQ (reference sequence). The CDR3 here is CASSLVGDQPAFF. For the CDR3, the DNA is TGTGCCAGCAGCTTAGTAGGGGATCAACCAGCTTTCTTT.

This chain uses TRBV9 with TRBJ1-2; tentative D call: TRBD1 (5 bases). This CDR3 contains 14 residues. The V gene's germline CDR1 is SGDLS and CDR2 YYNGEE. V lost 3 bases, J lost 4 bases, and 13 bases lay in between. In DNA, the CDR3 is TGTGCCAGCAGCGCCGCGACAGTCGGCTATGGCTACACCTTC. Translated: CASSAATVGYGYTF.

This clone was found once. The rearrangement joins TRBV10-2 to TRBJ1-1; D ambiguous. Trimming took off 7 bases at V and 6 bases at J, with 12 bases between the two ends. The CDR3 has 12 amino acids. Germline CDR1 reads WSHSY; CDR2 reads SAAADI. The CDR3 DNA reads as TGCGCCAGCAAAACACGGACTGCTGAAGCTTTCTTT. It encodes CASKTRTAEAFF.

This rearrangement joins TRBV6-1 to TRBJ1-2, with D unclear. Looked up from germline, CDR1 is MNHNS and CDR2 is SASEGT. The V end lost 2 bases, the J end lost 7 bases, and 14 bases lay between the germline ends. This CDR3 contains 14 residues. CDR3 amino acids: CASSENFYGFGYTF. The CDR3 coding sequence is TGTGCCAGCAGTGAAAACTTCTACGGGTTTGGCTACACCTTC.

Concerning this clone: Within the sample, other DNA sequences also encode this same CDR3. CDR3 nucleotides: TGTGCCAGCAGCTTGGACAGGGGTGAGACCCAGTACTTC. It translates to CASSLDRGETQYF. This sequence joins TRBV7-2 and TRBJ2-5; 9 nucleotides match TRBD1. Trimming at V came to 3 bases and at J to 5 bases, leaving 1 base not matched to a gene. This CDR3 region has 13 residues. The germline CDR1 and CDR2 sequences are SGHTA and FQGNSA.

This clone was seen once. CDR3 region: CASGRAGGPEQYF. Written as DNA, the CDR3 is TGTGCTAGTGGCCGAGCCGGGGGGCCGGAGCAGTACTTC. V usage is TRBV12-5 and J usage is TRBJ2-7; the D gene is possibly TRBD2 (7 bases). The CDR3 loop spans 13 amino acids. Germline CDR1 and CDR2: LGHNT and FRNRAP. Trimming pared 6 bases from V and 7 bases from J, leaving 16 bases between.

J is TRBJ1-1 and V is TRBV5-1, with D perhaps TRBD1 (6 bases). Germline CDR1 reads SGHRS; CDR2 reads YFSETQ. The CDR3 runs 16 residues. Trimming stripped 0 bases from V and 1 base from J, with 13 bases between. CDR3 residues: CASSLAGGLGNTEAFF. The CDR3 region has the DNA TGCGCCAGCAGCTTGGCGGGGGGGCTCGGGAACACTGAAGCTTTCTTT.

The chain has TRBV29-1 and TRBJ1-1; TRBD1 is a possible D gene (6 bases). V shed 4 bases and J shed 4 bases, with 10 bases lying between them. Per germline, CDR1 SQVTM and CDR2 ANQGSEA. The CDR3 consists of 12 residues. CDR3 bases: TGCAGCGTTGGGGGGCTGGGCACTGAAGCTTTCTTT. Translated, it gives CSVGGLGTEAFF.

This CDR3 is CASSSTSGGSTDTQYF. DNA for the CDR3: TGTGCCAGCAGCTCGACTAGCGGGGGCAGCACAGATACGCAGTATTTT. This chain connects TRBV5-6 to TRBJ2-3, with 12 nucleotides matching TRBD2. The CDR3 has 16 residues. V was clipped by 3 bases and J by 0 bases; unmatched bases: 2. CDR1 is SGHDT, CDR2 YYEEEE, per germline.

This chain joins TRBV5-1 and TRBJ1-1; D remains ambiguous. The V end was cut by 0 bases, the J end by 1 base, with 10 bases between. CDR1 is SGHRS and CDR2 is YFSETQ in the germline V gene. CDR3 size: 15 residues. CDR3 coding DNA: TGCGCCAGCAGCTTGGAGCGGATCCCGAACACTGAAGCTTTCTTT. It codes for CASSLERIPNTEAFF.

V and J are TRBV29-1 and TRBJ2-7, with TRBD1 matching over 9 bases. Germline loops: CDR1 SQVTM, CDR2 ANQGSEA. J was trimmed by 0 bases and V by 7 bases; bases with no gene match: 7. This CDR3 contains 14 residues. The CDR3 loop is CSAGQGIGSYEQYF. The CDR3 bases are TGCAGCGCAGGACAGGGGATCGGCTCCTACGAGCAGTACTTC.

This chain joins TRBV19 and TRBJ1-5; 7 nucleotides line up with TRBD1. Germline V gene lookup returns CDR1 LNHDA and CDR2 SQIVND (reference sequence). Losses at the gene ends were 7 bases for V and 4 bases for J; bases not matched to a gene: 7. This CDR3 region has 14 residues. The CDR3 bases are TGTGCCAGTATTAGGGCAGGGGGAAATCAGCCCCAGCATTTT. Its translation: CASIRAGGNQPQHF.

The CDR3 region has the DNA TGTGCCACCAGCCCTCAGTCCGGGACAGGGTACACTGAAGCTTTCTTT. Its protein product is CATSPQSGTGYTEAFF. The chain employs TRBV15 and TRBJ1-1; 9 bases match TRBD1. Germline V gene sequence: CDR1 LNHNV, CDR2 YYDKDF (reference sequence). CDR3 length equals 16 residues. Trimming cost V 5 bases and J 3 bases; bases outside gene matches: 10.

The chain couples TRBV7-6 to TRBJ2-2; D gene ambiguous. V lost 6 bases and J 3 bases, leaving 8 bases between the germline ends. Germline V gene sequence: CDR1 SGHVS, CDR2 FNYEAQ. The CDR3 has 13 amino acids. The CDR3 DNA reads TGTGCCAGCAGTTCTGAGGACACCGGGGAGCTGTTTTTT. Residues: CASSSEDTGELFF.

In nucleotides, the CDR3 is TGTGCCAGCAGCCCTATATTGGTTAACTATGGCTACACCTTC. It encodes CASSPILVNYGYTF. The J gene is TRBJ1-2, the V gene TRBV7-8; D unresolved. Trimming took off 5 bases at V and 1 base at J, with 11 bases between the two ends. Germline CDR1 and CDR2: SGHVS and FQNEAQ. This CDR3 is built from 14 residues.

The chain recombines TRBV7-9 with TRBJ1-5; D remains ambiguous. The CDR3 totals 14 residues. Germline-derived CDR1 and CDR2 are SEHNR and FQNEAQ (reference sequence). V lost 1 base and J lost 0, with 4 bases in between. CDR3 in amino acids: CASSLDSSNQPQHF. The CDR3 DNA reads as TGTGCCAGCAGCTTAGACAGTAGCAATCAGCCCCAGCATTTT.

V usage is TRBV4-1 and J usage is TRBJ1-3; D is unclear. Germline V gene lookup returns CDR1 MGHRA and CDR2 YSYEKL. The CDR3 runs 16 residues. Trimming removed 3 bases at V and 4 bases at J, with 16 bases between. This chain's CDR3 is CASSHTGGSSGNTIYF. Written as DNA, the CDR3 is TGCGCCAGCAGCCATACCGGAGGGAGTTCGGGAAACACCATATATTTT.

The CDR3 region has the DNA TGCGCCACAAACCGGGATCAACCTCCTAGCTCCTACAATGAGCAGTTCTTC. Its translation is CATNRDQPPSSYNEQFF. This chain connects TRBV10-2 to TRBJ2-1, with D tentatively TRBD2 (5 bases). Trimming cost V 10 bases and J 0 bases, with 22 bases left between them. Germline CDR1 WSHSY, CDR2 SAAADI. The length of the CDR3 is 17 residues.